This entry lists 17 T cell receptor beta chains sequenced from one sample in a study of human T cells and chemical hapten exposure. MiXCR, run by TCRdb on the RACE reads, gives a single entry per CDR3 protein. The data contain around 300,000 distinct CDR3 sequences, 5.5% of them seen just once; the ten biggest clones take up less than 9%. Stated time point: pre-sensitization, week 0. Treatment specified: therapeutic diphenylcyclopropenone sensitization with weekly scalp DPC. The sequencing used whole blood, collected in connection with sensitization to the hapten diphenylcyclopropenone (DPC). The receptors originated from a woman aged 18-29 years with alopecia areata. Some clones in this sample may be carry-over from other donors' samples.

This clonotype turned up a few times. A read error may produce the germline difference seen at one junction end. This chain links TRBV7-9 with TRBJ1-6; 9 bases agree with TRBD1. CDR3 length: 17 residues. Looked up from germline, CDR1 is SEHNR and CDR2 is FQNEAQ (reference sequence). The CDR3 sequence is CASSLFGTGRNNSPLHF. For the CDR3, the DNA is TGTGCCAGCAGCTTATTTGGGACAGGGCGTAATAATTCTCCCCTCCACTTT.

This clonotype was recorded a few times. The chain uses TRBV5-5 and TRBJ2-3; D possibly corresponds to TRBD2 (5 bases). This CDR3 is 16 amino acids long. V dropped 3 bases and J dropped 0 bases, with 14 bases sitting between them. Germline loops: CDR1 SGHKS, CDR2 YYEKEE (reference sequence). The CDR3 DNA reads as TGTGCCAGCAGCTCGGGGTCAGTGTCTAGCACAGATACGCAGTATTTT. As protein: CASSSGSVSSTDTQYF.

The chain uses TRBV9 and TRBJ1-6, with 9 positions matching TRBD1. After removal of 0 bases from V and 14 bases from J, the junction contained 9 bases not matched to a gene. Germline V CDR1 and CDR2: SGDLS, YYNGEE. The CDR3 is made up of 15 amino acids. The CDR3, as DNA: TGTGCCAGCAGCGTAGAATCGGGACAGGGAAGGGCCCTCCACTTT. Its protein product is CASSVESGQGRALHF.

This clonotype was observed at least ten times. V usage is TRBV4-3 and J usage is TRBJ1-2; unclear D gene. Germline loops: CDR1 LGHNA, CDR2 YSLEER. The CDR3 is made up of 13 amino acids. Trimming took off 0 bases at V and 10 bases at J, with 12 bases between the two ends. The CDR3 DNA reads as TGCGCCAGCAGCCAAGATCTCGCGCCTATCTACACCTTC. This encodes CASSQDLAPIYTF.

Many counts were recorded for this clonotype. The CDR3 coding sequence is TGTGCCAGCAGTTACTCTAGGCAGGTGGAAGCTTTCTTT. Translation: CASSYSRQVEAFF. The chain uses TRBV6-5 and TRBJ1-1; D is ambiguous. Per the germline V gene, CDR1 is MNHEY and CDR2 is SVGAGI. Deletions cut 0 bases from V and 8 bases from J, with 10 bases between. The CDR3 spans 13 residues.

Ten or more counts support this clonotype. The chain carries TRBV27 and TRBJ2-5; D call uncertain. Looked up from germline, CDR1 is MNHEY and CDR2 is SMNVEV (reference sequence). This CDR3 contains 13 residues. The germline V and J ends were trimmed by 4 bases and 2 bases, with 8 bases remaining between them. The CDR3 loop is CASSSRGQETQYF. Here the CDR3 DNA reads TGTGCCAGCAGTTCCCGCGGACAAGAGACCCAGTACTTC.

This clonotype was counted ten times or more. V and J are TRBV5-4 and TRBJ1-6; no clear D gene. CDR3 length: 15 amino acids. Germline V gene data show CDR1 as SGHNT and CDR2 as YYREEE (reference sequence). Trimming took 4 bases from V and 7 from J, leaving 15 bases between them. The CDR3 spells CASSAVRTRNSPLHF. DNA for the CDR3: TGTGCCAGCAGCGCAGTGCGGACTAGGAATTCACCCCTCCACTTT.

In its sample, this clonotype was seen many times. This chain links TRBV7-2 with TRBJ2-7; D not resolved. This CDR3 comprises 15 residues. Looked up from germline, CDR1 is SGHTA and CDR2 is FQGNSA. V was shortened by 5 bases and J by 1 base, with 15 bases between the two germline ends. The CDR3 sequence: CASSPVGYSSYEQYF. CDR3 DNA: TGTGCCAGCAGCCCTGTCGGGTATAGTTCCTACGAGCAGTACTTC.

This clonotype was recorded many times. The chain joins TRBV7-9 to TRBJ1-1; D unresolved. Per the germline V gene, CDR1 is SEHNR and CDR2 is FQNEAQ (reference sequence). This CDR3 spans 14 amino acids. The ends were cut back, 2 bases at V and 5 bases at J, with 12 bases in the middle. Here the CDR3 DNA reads TGTGCCAGCAGCTTATCCCGAACTACGACTGAAGCTTTCTTT. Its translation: CASSLSRTTTEAFF.

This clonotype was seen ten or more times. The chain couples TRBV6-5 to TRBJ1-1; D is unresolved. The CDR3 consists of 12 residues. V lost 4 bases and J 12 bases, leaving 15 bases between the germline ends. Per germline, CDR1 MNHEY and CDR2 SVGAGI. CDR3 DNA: TGTGCCAGCAGTTCTGGGCCCGGGGTCTCTTTCTTT. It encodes CASSSGPGVSFF.

The CDR3 nucleotides read TGTGCCGCAGAAGGAATGGATACCTCCGAGCAGTACTTC. Translated, it gives CAAEGMDTSEQYF. The V and J genes are TRBV2 and TRBJ2-7; D is undetermined. Trimming cost V 11 bases and J 6 bases, with 20 bases left between them. Germline V gene data show CDR1 as SNHLY and CDR2 as FYNNEI. The CDR3 runs to 13 residues.

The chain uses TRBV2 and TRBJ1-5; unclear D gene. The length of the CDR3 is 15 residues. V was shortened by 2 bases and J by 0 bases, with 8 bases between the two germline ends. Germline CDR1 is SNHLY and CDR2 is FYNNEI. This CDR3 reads CASSEQGVSNQPQHF. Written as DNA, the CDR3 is TGTGCCAGCAGTGAACAAGGAGTTAGCAATCAGCCCCAGCATTTT.

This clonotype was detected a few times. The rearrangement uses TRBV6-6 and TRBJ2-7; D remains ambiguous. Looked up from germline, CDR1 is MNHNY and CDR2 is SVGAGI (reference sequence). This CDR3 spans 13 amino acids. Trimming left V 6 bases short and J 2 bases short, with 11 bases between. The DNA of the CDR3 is TGTGCCAGCAGCACCCCGGTAGCCTACGAGCAGTACTTC. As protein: CASSTPVAYEQYF.

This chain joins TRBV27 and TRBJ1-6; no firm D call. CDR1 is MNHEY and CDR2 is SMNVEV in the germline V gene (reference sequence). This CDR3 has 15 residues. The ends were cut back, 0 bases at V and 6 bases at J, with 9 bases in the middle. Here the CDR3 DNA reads TGTGCCAGCAGTTTATCCGGCAGCGGTAATTCACCCCTCCACTTT. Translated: CASSLSGSGNSPLHF.

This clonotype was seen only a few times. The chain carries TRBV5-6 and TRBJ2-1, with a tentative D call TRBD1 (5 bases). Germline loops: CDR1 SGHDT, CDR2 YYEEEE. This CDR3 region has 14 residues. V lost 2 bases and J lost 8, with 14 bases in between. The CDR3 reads CASSLRRTRDEQFF. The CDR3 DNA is TGTGCCAGCAGCTTAAGGCGGACCAGGGATGAGCAGTTCTTC.

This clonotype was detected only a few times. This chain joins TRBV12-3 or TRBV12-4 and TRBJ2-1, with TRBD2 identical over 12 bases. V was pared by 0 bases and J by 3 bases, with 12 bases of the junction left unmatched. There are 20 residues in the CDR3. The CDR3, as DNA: TGTGCCAGCAGTTTAGCGCTGGGACTAGCGGGCCCGGGGGGCTACAATGAGCAGTTCTTC. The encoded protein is CASSLALGLAGPGGYNEQFF.

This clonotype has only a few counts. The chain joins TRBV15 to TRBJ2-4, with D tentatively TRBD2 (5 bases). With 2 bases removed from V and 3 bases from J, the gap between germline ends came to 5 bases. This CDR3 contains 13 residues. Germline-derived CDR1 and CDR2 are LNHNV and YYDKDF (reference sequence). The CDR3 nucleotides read TGTGCCACCAGCAGAAGCGGCAAAAACATTCAGTACTTC. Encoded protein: CATSRSGKNIQYF.